This is a list of T cell receptor beta chains from one sample in a study of a mutant IDH1 vaccine in newly diagnosed glioma. Antigens for these TCRs are unknown. Produced via immunoSEQ multiplex PCR; TCRdb's table is partial and in-frame only. The sample holds over 30,000 clones, about 79% seen once. The sample consisted of PBMCs, taken from a glioma patient whose treatment included an IDH1 peptide vaccine. The receptors were sampled from a man in his thirties or forties with glioma. CDR3s include the opening cysteine and the closing phenylalanine or tryptophan. A D gene is named only where the DNA matches it firmly. The size field is filled for only some rows; it gives once, few, many or a size class.

TRBD2 | TRBJ2-3 | TRBV30 | NA | CAWSVAGRRGTDTQYF | TGTGCCTGGAGTGTAGCCGGGAGGAGGGGCACAGATACGCAGTATTTT
TRBD2 | TRBJ2-7 | TRBV7-2 | NA | CASSLLLGGEGPYEQYF | TGTGCCAGCAGCTTACTGTTGGGGGGGGAGGGGCCCTACGAGCAGTACTTC
TRBD2 | TRBJ2-3 | TRBV5-1 | NA | CASLLAGGTDTQYF | TGCGCCAGCCTGTTAGCGGGAGGAACAGATACGCAGTATTTT
NA | TRBJ2-3 | TRBV6-1 | NA | CASSDLVPLWGEADTQYF | TGTGCCAGCAGTGATCTGGTACCCTTGTGGGGAGAAGCGGATACGCAGTATTTT
NA | TRBJ2-1 | TRBV7-2 | few | CASSLDRVNEQFF | TGTGCCAGCAGCTTAGATAGGGTCAATGAGCAGTTCTTC
TRBD2 | TRBJ2-5 | TRBV9 | NA | CASSVVTSGGLETQYF | TGTGCCAGCAGCGTAGTGACTAGCGGGGGTTTAGAGACCCAGTACTTC
TRBD1 | TRBJ1-2 | TRBV7-8 | NA | CASSFRPGTGAFLYGYTF | TGTGCCAGCAGTTTCCGCCCCGGGACAGGGGCTTTTCTCTATGGCTACACCTTC
NA | TRBJ1-1 | TRBV5-6 | NA | CASSLANEAFF | TGTGCCAGCAGCTTGGCAAATGAAGCTTTCTTT
TRBD2 | TRBJ2-1 | TRBV19 | NA | CASSIGGEGINEQFF | TGTGCCAGTAGTATAGGGGGGGAGGGCATAAATGAGCAGTTCTTC
TRBD2 | TRBJ2-7 | TRBV4-1 | NA | CASSGLAGRSYEQYF | TGCGCCAGCAGCGGGCTAGCGGGGAGATCCTACGAGCAGTACTTC
NA | TRBJ2-5 | TRBV7-9 | NA | CASSDRDSGQETQYF | TGTGCCAGCAGCGACAGGGACAGCGGGCAAGAGACCCAGTACTTC
NA | TRBJ2-3 | TRBV30 | NA | CAWSVLGGATTDTQYF | TGTGCCTGGAGTGTGCTTGGGGGGGCGACCACAGATACGCAGTATTTT
NA | TRBJ2-6 | TRBV2 | NA | CASRGANVLTF | TGTGCCAGCAGGGGGGCCAACGTCCTGACTTTC
NA | TRBJ2-5 | TRBV5-1 | NA | CASSLDSETQYF | TGCGCCAGCAGCTTAGACTCAGAGACCCAGTACTTC
TRBD2 | TRBJ2-5 | TRBV7-9 | few | CASSREGEAETQYF | TGTGCCAGCAGTCGGGAGGGAGAAGCGGAGACCCAGTACTTC
NA | TRBJ2-3 | TRBV25-1 | NA | CASRPDSASTDTQYF | TGTGCCAGCAGGCCGGACAGTGCTAGCACAGATACGCAGTATTTT
TRBD2 | TRBJ2-1 | TRBV7-2 | NA | CASSPVGLAKNSYNEQFF | TGTGCCAGCAGCCCAGTCGGACTAGCGAAAAACTCCTACAATGAGCAGTTCTTC
NA | TRBJ2-3 | TRBV6-6 | NA | CASSYSEGISTQYF | TGTGCCAGCAGTTACTCAGAGGGGATCTCTACGCAGTATTTT
NA | TRBJ2-7 | TRBV5-1 | once | CASSFGEQGSSEQYF | TGCGCCAGCAGCTTTGGTGAACAGGGATCTTCCGAGCAGTACTTC
NA | TRBJ1-2 | TRBV15 | once | CATSRDREGNGYTF | TGTGCCACCAGCAGAGATCGAGAGGGGAATGGCTACACCTTC
NA | TRBJ2-3 | TRBV9 | once | CASSSSGYTTDTQYF | TGTGCCAGCAGCTCTTCTGGGTATACTACAGATACGCAGTATTTT
TRBD1 | TRBJ2-2 | TRBV5-1 | NA | CASSPRQGSNTGELFF | TGCGCCAGCAGCCCCCGACAGGGGTCGAACACCGGGGAGCTGTTTTTT
NA | TRBJ1-2 | TRBV11-2 | NA | CASSLGPGDYGYTF | TGTGCCAGCAGCTTAGGTCCTGGGGACTATGGCTACACCTTC
TRBD1 | TRBJ2-7 | TRBV5-1 | once | CASSLVLGQNSYEQYF | TGCGCCAGCAGCTTGGTACTGGGACAGAACTCCTACGAGCAGTACTTC
NA | TRBJ1-1 | TRBV5-6 | NA | CASSLWFEGANTEAFF | TGTGCCAGCAGCTTGTGGTTCGAGGGAGCCAACACTGAAGCTTTCTTT
TRBD1 | TRBJ2-7 | TRBV10-3 | NA | CAISETGQTFF | TGTGCCATCAGTGAGACGGGACAGACCTTCTTC
TRBD1 | TRBJ1-1 | TRBV5-5 | NA | CASSTGQALNTEAFF | TGTGCCAGCAGCACGGGACAGGCTTTGAACACTGAAGCTTTCTTT
TRBD1 | TRBJ1-6 | TRBV30 | NA | CAWSQGAGNSPLHF | TGTGCCTGGAGCCAGGGGGCAGGAAATTCACCCCTCCACTTT
NA | TRBJ1-5 | TRBV6-1 | NA | CASSEEGYSNQPQHF | TGTGCCAGCAGTGAAGAGGGTTATAGCAATCAGCCCCAGCATTTT
NA | TRBJ1-4 | TRBV5-1 | NA | CASSLDSGAGEKLFF | TGCGCCAGCAGCTTAGACTCGGGGGCAGGTGAAAAACTGTTTTTT
TRBD1 | TRBJ1-1 | TRBV5-1 | NA | CASSLGVGVTGGDTEAFF | TGCGCCAGCAGCTTGGGGGTCGGTGTGACAGGGGGGGACACTGAAGCTTTCTTT
NA | TRBJ2-1 | TRBV19 | NA | CASTPGSSYNEQFF | TGTGCCAGTACCCCAGGGAGCTCCTACAATGAGCAGTTCTTC
TRBD1 | TRBJ2-7 | TRBV5-6 | NA | CASSPGTGGSHEQYF | TGTGCCAGCAGCCCCGGGACAGGGGGTTCCCACGAGCAGTACTTC
NA | TRBJ2-5 | TRBV28 | NA | CASSLNRLTQETQYF | TGTGCCAGCAGTTTAAATCGGCTAACACAAGAGACCCAGTACTTC
NA | TRBJ2-7 | TRBV9 | NA | CASSRGTSFYEQYF | TGTGCCAGCTCCCGTGGGACATCCTTCTACGAGCAGTACTTC
NA | TRBJ2-5 | TRBV30 | NA | CAWSLQGEETQYF | TGTGCCTGGAGTCTCCAGGGTGAAGAGACCCAGTACTTC
NA | TRBJ1-4 | TRBV4-3 | NA | CASSDRWGTNEKLFF | TGCGCCAGCAGCGACAGGTGGGGAACTAATGAAAAACTGTTTTTT
NA | TRBJ1-5 | TRBV6-5 | NA | CASSRLVDQPQHF | TGTGCCAGCAGCCGATTGGTAGACCAGCCCCAGCATTTT
TRBD1 | TRBJ1-2 | TRBV4-3 | NA | CASSRSGTGVGYTF | TGCGCCAGCAGCAGATCCGGGACAGGGGTAGGCTACACCTTC
NA | TRBJ2-7 | TRBV4-1 | NA | CASSQQHLDYEQYF | TGCGCCAGCAGCCAACAACACCTCGACTACGAGCAGTACTTC
TRBD1 | TRBJ1-2 | TRBV10-3 | NA | CAISGGQGYGYTF | TGTGCCATCAGTGGCGGACAGGGCTATGGCTACACCTTC
TRBD2 | TRBJ2-7 | TRBV5-6 | NA | CASSLWVGGSYEQYF | TGTGCCAGCAGCTTGTGGGTGGGAGGGTCCTACGAGCAGTACTTC
TRBD2 | TRBJ2-3 | TRBV27 | once | CASSPIDLAGVTDTQYF | TGTGCCAGCAGTCCGATCGACTTAGCGGGAGTTACAGATACGCAGTATTTT
NA | TRBJ2-2 | TRBV5-6 | NA | CASSLGGEFSPYGELFF | TGTGCCAGCAGCTTGGGCGGAGAATTTAGTCCATACGGGGAGCTGTTTTTT
NA | TRBJ2-7 | TRBV5-6 | once | CASRRGLTYEQYF | TGTGCCAGCAGACGGGGGCTTACCTACGAGCAGTACTTC
TRBD1 | TRBJ1-2 | TRBV4-3 | NA | CASSLTAGTGAVGYGYTF | TGCGCCAGCAGCCTCACGGCCGGGACAGGGGCTGTAGGCTATGGCTACACCTTC
NA | TRBJ1-6 | TRBV5-1 | NA | CASSLDVTVDSPLHF | TGCGCCAGCAGCTTGGATGTGACAGTTGATTCACCCCTCCACTTT
NA | TRBJ1-2 | TRBV5-4 | NA | CASTSTGNPYGYTF | TGTGCCAGCACCTCAACAGGGAACCCCTATGGCTACACCTTC
NA | TRBJ1-4 | TRBV6-1 | NA | CASSEAIAGYLFF | TGTGCCAGCAGTGAAGCCATTGCAGGATACCTGTTTTTT
NA | TRBJ1-1 | TRBV5-1 | NA | CASSLQGDTEAFF | TGCGCCAGCAGCCTCCAGGGAGATACTGAAGCTTTCTTT
NA | TRBJ2-7 | TRBV29-1 | NA | CSVLASPRGEQYF | TGCAGCGTTCTGGCTAGTCCGAGGGGCGAGCAGTACTTC
TRBD2 | TRBJ2-3 | TRBV30 | NA | CASSGGNTDTQYF | TGTGCCTCTAGCGGGGGGAACACAGATACGCAGTATTTT
NA | TRBJ2-2 | TRBV19 | few | CASSAWTTANTGELFF | TGTGCCAGTAGCGCGTGGACAACGGCTAACACCGGGGAGCTGTTTTTT
NA | TRBJ2-1 | TRBV30 | NA | CAWSTGWNEQFF | TGTGCCTGGAGCACTGGATGGAATGAGCAGTTCTTC
NA | TRBJ2-7 | TRBV7-3 | medium-sized | CASSLTGASYDKQYF | TGTGCCAGCAGCTTAACGGGGGCCAGCTACGATAAGCAGTACTTC
NA | TRBJ1-1 | TRBV20-1 | NA | CTLPGPAAFF | TGCACCCTCCCAGGGCCTGCGGCTTTCTTT
TRBD1 | TRBJ2-7 | TRBV28 | NA | CASRGQGAVEQYF | TGTGCCAGCAGGGGACAGGGGGCGGTTGAGCAGTACTTC
NA | TRBJ1-6 | TRBV5-4 | NA | CASSLGGGANDSPLHF | TGTGCCAGCAGCTTGGGAGGAGGGGCTAACGATTCACCCCTCCACTTT
NA | TRBJ2-7 | TRBV7-9 | NA | CASSFPADEQYF | TGTGCCAGCAGCTTCCCGGCCGACGAGCAGTACTTC
NA | TRBJ1-5 | TRBV27 | NA | CASSFSEAGNQPQHF | TGTGCCAGCAGTTTTTCGGAGGCGGGCAATCAGCCCCAGCATTTT